Following are 30 T cell receptor beta chains from one sample sequenced in a study of memory CD4+ T cells and cytomegalovirus serostatus. The sort gate was single viable CD3+CD4+CD8-CD45RO+ cells for memory CD4+ T cells. Clones were sequenced by immunoSEQ multiplex PCR, and TCRdb holds only the in-frame ones, with some missing. This sample carries approximately 46,000 clones, approximately 81% of them seen once, and the ten largest clones take 0.9% to 1.5%. The sequenced sample was memory CD4+ T cells from blood. All receptors derive from an adult in good health and CMV-seropositive.

The chain combines TRBV10-2 with TRBJ2-7; TRBD1 matches at 12 bases. CDR1 is WSHSY and CDR2 is SAAADI in the germline V gene. This CDR3 is 15 amino acids long. V was pared by 2 bases and J by 7 bases, with 6 bases of the junction left unmatched. The CDR3 DNA reads TGCGCCAGCAGTGAGCACCGGGACAGGGGGCATGAGCAGTACTTC. Encoded protein: CASSEHRDRGHEQYF.

The rearrangement links TRBV6-8 to TRBJ2-2, with 10 bases aligning to TRBD1. Germline CDR1 and CDR2: MNHGY and SAAAGT. The CDR3 spans 17 residues. Trimming took 6 bases from V and 6 from J; bases not matched to a gene: 13. The CDR3 DNA sequence: TGTGCCAGCAGCTTCGACACCCGGGACAGGGGATCCGGGGAGCTGTTTTTT. Its protein is CASSFDTRDRGSGELFF.

This clone was seen once. The chain carries TRBV7-2 and TRBJ2-1; maybe TRBD1 (5 bases). Trimming left V 3 bases short and J 3 bases short, with 9 bases between. Germline V CDR1 and CDR2: SGHTA, FQGNSA. There are 14 residues in the CDR3. The chain's CDR3 is CASSFGQGYNEQFF. CDR3 DNA: TGTGCCAGCAGCTTTGGCCAGGGCTACAATGAGCAGTTCTTC. The variable domain in full, completed from reference TRBV7-2 and TRBJ2-1, reads GAGVSQSPSNKVTEKGKDVELRCDPISGHTALYWYRQSLGQGLEFLIYFQGNSAPDKSGLPSDRFSAERTGGSVSTLTIQRTQQEDSAVYLCASSFGQGYNEQFFGPGTRLTVL.

This chain joins TRBV7-2 and TRBJ1-6; D call uncertain. V lost 4 bases, J lost 2 bases, and 9 bases lay in between. The V gene's germline CDR1 is SGHTA and CDR2 FQGNSA. The CDR3 runs 15 residues. The CDR3: CASSSYSPYNSPLHF. The CDR3 coding sequence is TGTGCCAGCAGCTCCTATTCGCCCTATAATTCACCCCTCCACTTT.

In this sample, this clone turned up a few times. The V gene is TRBV14, the J gene TRBJ1-1, with TRBD1 matching 8 bases. Germline V gives CDR1 SGHDN, CDR2 FVKESK. J gave up 9 bases and V 1 base, and 4 bases lay outside the gene matches. This CDR3 has 13 amino acids. Written as DNA, the CDR3 is TGTGCCAGCAGCCAAGCGAGGACAGGGCAAGCTTTCTTT. Protein: CASSQARTGQAFF.

The J gene is TRBJ1-2, the V gene TRBV25-1; D gene ambiguous. The germline CDR1 and CDR2 sequences are MGHDK and SYGVNS. V gave up 6 bases and J gave up 4 bases, with 9 bases separating them. This CDR3 is 12 amino acids long. In nucleotides, the CDR3 is TGTGCCAGCAGGCGGGGTTCCTATGGCTACACCTTC. Its translation: CASRRGSYGYTF.

About this clone itself: The junction and the germline gene differ at one end; a read error may be behind it. The chain couples TRBV6-5 to TRBJ2-5, with a tentative D call TRBD2 (5 bases). Germline V gene sequence: CDR1 MNHEY, CDR2 SVGAGI. This CDR3 is built from 15 residues. The CDR3 region has the DNA TGTGCCAGCAGGTACTCCATTCAAGGCGGGGAGACCCAGTACTTC. Protein sequence: CASRYSIQGGETQYF.

The gene calls are TRBV23-1 and TRBJ1-1, with 9 bases that match TRBD1. TRBV23-1 is an ORF, with its function uncertain. The V segment lost 3 bases and the J segment 3 bases; nucleotides outside the gene matches: 8. This CDR3 contains 16 residues. For the CDR3, the DNA is TGCGCCAGCAGTCATTCTCCGGGACAGGGAGACACTGAAGCTTTCTTT. This sequence encodes CASSHSPGQGDTEAFF.

This rearrangement joins TRBV7-9 to TRBJ2-7; weak D call: TRBD1 (6 bases). Between the trimmed V and J ends, which lost 5 bases and 2 bases, there was a span of 13 bases. This CDR3 comprises 14 residues. CDR1 SEHNR and CDR2 FQNEAQ come from the germline V gene (reference sequence). This chain's CDR3 is CASSPWDITYEQYF. Written as DNA, the CDR3 is TGTGCCAGCAGCCCCTGGGACATTACCTACGAGCAGTACTTC.

The rearrangement uses TRBV5-1 and TRBJ2-7; D is unclear. The CDR3 length is 13 residues. Trimming took off 4 bases at V and 1 base at J, with 9 bases between the two ends. Germline loops: CDR1 SGHRS, CDR2 YFSETQ. The CDR3 DNA reads as TGCGCCAGCAGCACACAGCGTTCCTACGAGCAGTACTTC. Translated, it gives CASSTQRSYEQYF.

DNA for the CDR3: TGTGCCAGCAGCCCACGAGGGGGGCCTTCCTCCTACAATGAGCAGTTCTTC. Translation: CASSPRGGPSSYNEQFF. This chain joins TRBV5-6 and TRBJ2-1; TRBD1 or TRBD2 may be the D gene (6 bases each). The V gene's germline CDR1 is SGHDT and CDR2 YYEEEE. The V gene lost 4 bases and the J gene lost 0 bases, with 17 bases spanning the gap. The CDR3 runs to 17 residues.

The chain recombines TRBV6-6 with TRBJ2-1; D is unresolved. V was cut by 7 bases and J by 8 bases, with 15 bases left in between. CDR3 size: 13 residues. Germline CDR1 and CDR2: MNHNY and SVGAGI (reference sequence). The DNA for the CDR3 is TGTGCCAGCAATCGTGACCGTTCGGATGAGCAGTTCTTC. Its translation: CASNRDRSDEQFF.

The V and J genes are TRBV7-2 and TRBJ2-5; D uncertain. The germline V gene encodes CDR1 SGHTA and CDR2 FQGNSA. Trimming shortened V by 1 base and J by 5 bases, and 11 bases separated the two germline ends. The CDR3 is 14 residues long. CDR3 region: CASSLVSGRETQYF. CDR3 nucleotides: TGTGCCAGCAGCTTAGTATCTGGGCGGGAGACCCAGTACTTC. The full variable domain, completed using reference TRBV7-2 and TRBJ2-5, is GAGVSQSPSNKVTEKGKDVELRCDPISGHTALYWYRQSLGQGLEFLIYFQGNSAPDKSGLPSDRFSAERTGGSVSTLTIQRTQQEDSAVYLCASSLVSGRETQYFGPGTRLLVL.

The chain couples TRBV6-6 to TRBJ1-3; unclear D gene. Germline V lookup: CDR1 MNHNY, CDR2 SVGAGI (reference sequence). This CDR3 has 14 residues. The V end was cut by 9 bases, the J end by 0 bases, with 12 bases between. Written as DNA, the CDR3 is TGTGCCAGTCGGGTGGGGAGCTCTGGAAACACCATATATTTT. Translated, it gives CASRVGSSGNTIYF.

The rearrangement uses TRBV2 and TRBJ2-5; D unclear. The CDR3 consists of 12 residues. Looked up from germline, CDR1 is SNHLY and CDR2 is FYNNEI. Deletions cut 6 bases from V and 2 bases from J, with 7 bases between. CDR3 DNA sequence: TGTGCCAGCAGGACGGATCAAGAGACCCAGTACTTC. This translates into CASRTDQETQYF.

This clone was counted once. The chain joins TRBV6-5 to TRBJ1-2; 8 bases are a match to TRBD1. Trimming cost V 2 bases and J 7 bases; bases outside gene matches: 9. The CDR3 extends over 15 amino acids. In germline, CDR1 is MNHEY, CDR2 SVGAGI. The CDR3 DNA is TGTGCCAGCAGTTACACCCGGACAGGGTACAGTGGCTACACCTTC. Protein sequence: CASSYTRTGYSGYTF.

This clone has only one observation. V is TRBV6-1 and J is TRBJ2-7; 7 positions agree with TRBD1. The CDR3 length is 13 residues. V gave up 9 bases and J gave up 4 bases; unmatched junction bases: 9. The germline V gene encodes CDR1 MNHNS and CDR2 SASEGT. CDR3 sequence reads: CASSRGQRYEQYF. Written as DNA, the CDR3 is TGTGCCAGTAGTAGGGGACAGCGTTACGAGCAGTACTTC.

J is TRBJ1-2 and V is TRBV7-2; D might be TRBD1 (5 bases). There are 18 residues in the CDR3. Trimming cost V 1 base and J 0 bases, with 18 bases left between them. Looked up from germline, CDR1 is SGHTA and CDR2 is FQGNSA. The CDR3 here is CASSLVAQGFGANYGYTF. The CDR3 DNA reads as TGTGCCAGCAGCTTAGTCGCCCAGGGCTTCGGAGCTAACTATGGCTACACCTTC. The full variable domain, with the rest looked up from reference TRBV7-2 and TRBJ1-2, is GAGVSQSPSNKVTEKGKDVELRCDPISGHTALYWYRQSLGQGLEFLIYFQGNSAPDKSGLPSDRFSAERTGGSVSTLTIQRTQQEDSAVYLCASSLVAQGFGANYGYTFGSGTRLTVV.

The V and J genes are TRBV5-1 and TRBJ1-5; TRBD1 matches 9 bases. CDR3 length: 14 residues. CDR1 and CDR2 (germline): SGHRS, YFSETQ. V was clipped by 2 bases and J by 7 bases; unmatched bases: 4. The CDR3 DNA reads as TGCGCCAGCAGCTTTGACAGGGGGAGCCAGCCCCAGCATTTT. It translates to CASSFDRGSQPQHF.

The chain links TRBV5-1 to TRBJ1-2; a weak D match, TRBD1 (6 bases). V was shortened by 0 bases and J by 7 bases, with 13 bases between the two germline ends. The CDR3 sequence is 14 residues long. Germline CDR1 reads SGHRS; CDR2 reads YFSETQ. The DNA of the CDR3 is TGCGCCAGCAGCTTGGCCCAGGGGCCAAGTGGCTACACCTTC. This translates into CASSLAQGPSGYTF.

This chain uses TRBV15 with TRBJ1-1, with D maybe TRBD1 (6 bases). CDR1 and CDR2 (germline): LNHNV, YYDKDF (reference sequence). This CDR3 contains 14 residues. V was shortened by 3 bases and J by 7 bases, with 15 bases between the two germline ends. The CDR3 DNA follows: TGTGCCACCAGCAGGGAAACAGGGTTGGGTGAAGCTTTCTTT. It specifies CATSRETGLGEAFF.

The CDR3 protein is CASSETGGQTEAFF. DNA for the CDR3: TGTGCCAGCAGCGAGACAGGGGGGCAAACTGAAGCTTTCTTT. This chain uses TRBV6-1 with TRBJ1-1, with 9 bases that match TRBD1. Germline V gene data show CDR1 as MNHNS and CDR2 as SASEGT. The length of the CDR3 is 14 residues. V gave up 6 bases and J gave up 5 bases; unmatched junction bases: 7.

This rearrangement joins TRBV6-1 to TRBJ2-1; the match to TRBD2 covers 11 bases. The CDR3 contains 13 residues. The J segment lost 15 bases and the V segment lost 5 bases, leaving 9 bases of the junction unmatched. CDR1 and CDR2 (germline): MNHNS, SASEGT. CDR3 sequence (DNA): TGTGCCAGCAGTCTAGCGGGGGGTTACTGGCCGTTCTTC. Amino acid sequence: CASSLAGGYWPFF.

This rearrangement joins TRBV5-1 to TRBJ2-1; 11 nucleotides agree with TRBD2. Germline V lookup: CDR1 SGHRS, CDR2 YFSETQ. Trimming removed 5 bases from V and 0 bases from J; junction bases left unmatched: 19. This CDR3 region has 21 residues. CDR3 bases: TGCGCCAGCAGACCTAACGCCTGGGCTAGCGGGGGGAAGAGCTCCTACAATGAGCAGTTCTTC. This sequence encodes CASRPNAWASGGKSSYNEQFF. Variable domain in full (rest from reference TRBV5-1 and TRBJ2-1): KAGVTQTPRYLIKTRGQQVTLSCSPISGHRSVSWYQQTPGQGLQFLFEYFSETQRNKGNFPGRFSGRQFSNSRSEMNVSTLELGDSALYLCASRPNAWASGGKSSYNEQFFGPGTRLTVL.

The chain couples TRBV7-2 to TRBJ2-1; TRBD2 agrees at 11 bases. Germline V gene sequence: CDR1 SGHTA, CDR2 FQGNSA. V trimming: 1 base; J trimming: 7 bases; junction bases outside the gene matches: 9. CDR3 size: 17 residues. The CDR3 spells CASSLGRSGGGRNEQFF. The CDR3 DNA is TGTGCCAGCAGCTTAGGCCGTAGCGGGGGGGGACGAAATGAGCAGTTCTTC.

The chain employs TRBV9 and TRBJ2-2; D not certain. The CDR3 runs to 15 residues. Germline V lookup: CDR1 SGDLS, CDR2 YYNGEE. V lost 0 bases and J lost 5, with 11 bases in between. Here the CDR3 reads CASSVEPGLTGELFF. As DNA, the CDR3 is TGTGCCAGCAGCGTAGAACCCGGGCTAACCGGGGAGCTGTTTTTT.

This chain joins TRBV28 and TRBJ1-4; D might be TRBD1 (5 bases). The CDR3 runs 15 residues. V shed 4 bases and J shed 7 bases, with 16 bases lying between them. Germline loops: CDR1 MDHEN, CDR2 SYDVKM. CDR3 sequence reads: CASSSPGGEGEKLFF. In nucleotides, the CDR3 is TGTGCCAGCAGTTCCCCTGGGGGGGAGGGTGAAAAACTGTTTTTT.

V usage is TRBV6-1 and J usage is TRBJ1-5; tentative D call: TRBD1 (5 bases). Germline V gene data show CDR1 as MNHNS and CDR2 as SASEGT. This CDR3 has 14 residues. Trimming stripped 3 bases from V and 9 bases from J, with 15 bases between. This chain's CDR3 is CASSDPYRNRPQHF. DNA for the CDR3: TGTGCCAGCAGTGACCCGTACAGGAACAGGCCCCAGCATTTT.

This clone is labeled as medium-sized. CDR3 in amino acids: CASSQDLGGGGYTF. The CDR3 DNA reads as TGTGCCAGCAGCCAAGATCTGGGGGGTGGCGGCTACACCTTC. This rearrangement joins TRBV14 to TRBJ1-2; D possibly corresponds to TRBD1 (5 bases). Trimming stripped 0 bases from V and 8 bases from J, with 13 bases between. The germline V gene encodes CDR1 SGHDN and CDR2 FVKESK. The CDR3 length is 14 residues. The entire variable domain, with the rest obtained from reference TRBV14 and TRBJ1-2, is as follows: EAGVTQFPSHSVIEKGQTVTLRCDPISGHDNLYWYRRVMGKEIKFLLHFVKESKQDESGMPNNRFLAERTGGTYSTLKVQPAELEDSGVYFCASSQDLGGGGYTFGSGTRLTVV.

The chain has TRBV6-6 and TRBJ1-2; 7 positions agree with TRBD1. The germline gives CDR1 MNHNY, CDR2 SVGAGI (reference sequence). V trimming: 6 bases; J trimming: 1 base; junction bases outside the gene matches: 2. The CDR3 runs 13 residues. This CDR3 is CASSRDSNYGYTF. As DNA, the CDR3 is TGTGCCAGCAGCAGGGACAGTAACTATGGCTACACCTTC.